Detailed here is one T cell receptor beta chain. Its target is not known. In germline, CDR1 is MNHEY, CDR2 SMNVEV (reference sequence). The CDR3 runs 13 residues. This specimen comes from a study of cytomegalovirus exposure and HLA in healthy donors. Findings and caveats of the study: A later examination showed that TCR association rates differed by HLA locus, with DRB1 most and HLA-C fewest.

As for the donors, each was a healthy bone marrow donor. A multiplex PCR was run with 60 Vbeta primers and 13 Jbeta primers. In the authors' workflow: Later work found around 85 million unique TCR beta chains, with some 11 million shared. TCRdb keeps only in-frame clones here, not all; method: immunoSEQ multiplex PCR. V, J and clone size are taken as reported in that table, and D and trimming were inferred from the DNA itself. Its table records 100,000 to 150,000 clones. The source is a man younger than 35 in good health and CMV-seronegative. The sequencing input was PBMCs. The chain is built from TRBV27 and TRBJ2-5, with 8 positions matching TRBD1. With the DNA end fitting TRBJ2-7 better, the J assignment may be wrong. The CDR3 loop reads CASSGTGAYEQYF. In DNA form, the CDR3 reads TGTGCCAGCAGCGGGACAGGCGCCTACGAGCAGTACTTC.